The 27 T cell receptor beta chains below come from one sample, sequenced in a study of blood T cell repertoires in COVID-19 (dated by TCRdb to about 2020). Receptor libraries were prepared by the immunoSEQ multiplex PCR assay. TCRdb re-hosts the immuneACCESS table, in-frame sequences only. Its copies lack some clones; in the studies checked, an unresolved V gene accounts for under half of them, and the cause for the rest is not known. Across this sample there are 230,000 or so clones, with approximately 89% seen only once. The top ten hold roughly 5% of the sample. Sequencing was carried out using peripheral blood. These receptors came from a woman aged 35 to 49 who had recovered from COVID-19.

Only one count was recorded for this clone. The gene calls are TRBV9 and TRBJ1-2; 7 positions agree with TRBD1. The CDR3 sequence is 15 residues long. CDR1 SGDLS and CDR2 YYNGEE come from the germline V gene. Trimming cost V 0 bases and J 4 bases; bases outside gene matches: 6. Here the CDR3 DNA reads TGTGCCAGCAGCGTAGGAGGGGGCTTAGGCTATGGCTACACCTTC. Its protein product is CASSVGGGLGYGYTF. Variable domain in full (rest from reference TRBV9 and TRBJ1-2): DSGVTQTPKHLITATGQRVTLRCSPRSGDLSVYWYQQSLDQGLQFLIQYYNGEERAKGNILERFSAQQFPDLHSELNLSSLELGDSALYFCASSVGGGLGYGYTFGSGTRLTVV.

The chain links TRBV6-1 to TRBJ2-2, with 13 nucleotides matching TRBD2. Germline V gives CDR1 MNHNS, CDR2 SASEGT. This CDR3 has 16 residues. J was trimmed by 7 bases and V by 4 bases; bases with no gene match: 6. CDR3 protein: CASSATSGGAIGELFF. In DNA, the CDR3 is TGTGCCAGCAGTGCCACTAGCGGGGGGGCGATCGGGGAGCTGTTTTTT.

The CDR3 region is CASILANEQFF. Here the CDR3 DNA reads TGCGCCAGTATTCTAGCAAATGAGCAGTTCTTC. V usage is TRBV5-1 and J usage is TRBJ2-1, with D maybe TRBD2 (5 bases). Germline CDR1 and CDR2: SGHRS and YFSETQ. The CDR3 is 11 residues long. Trimming took off 8 bases at V and 7 bases at J, with 10 bases between the two ends.

The chain has TRBV27 and TRBJ2-3, with 7 bases fitting TRBD2. The CDR3 sequence is 17 residues long. Trimming at V came to 8 bases and at J to 3 bases, leaving 17 bases not matched to a gene. Germline CDR1 is MNHEY and CDR2 is SMNVEV (reference sequence). In DNA form, the CDR3 reads TGTGCCAGCGGGAAAATGAGCGGGAAGGGTAGGACAGATACGCAGTATTTT. Protein product: CASGKMSGKGRTDTQYF.

This rearrangement joins TRBV6-6 to TRBJ1-2; 8 bases are shared with TRBD1. CDR1 is MNHNY, CDR2 SVGAGI, per germline (reference sequence). CDR3 length: 14 amino acids. The J segment lost 4 bases and the V segment lost 5 bases, leaving 6 bases of the junction unmatched. The CDR3 sequence: CASSPLGTGYGYTF. The CDR3 DNA sequence: TGTGCCAGCAGTCCTCTTGGGACAGGCTATGGCTACACCTTC.

The chain employs TRBV5-6 and TRBJ2-7; 7 bases agree with TRBD1. Losses at the gene ends were 4 bases for V and 9 bases for J; bases not matched to a gene: 7. Germline CDR1 is SGHDT and CDR2 is YYEEEE. The CDR3 sequence is 12 residues long. The CDR3 protein is CASSLRDSWQYV. The CDR3 DNA follows: TGTGCCAGCAGCCTTCGGGACAGTTGGCAGTACGTC.

The genes are TRBV3-1 (or the pseudogene TRBV3-2) and TRBJ2-3, with 15 bases identical to TRBD2. Germline V gene data show CDR1 as LGHDT and CDR2 as YNNKEL (reference sequence). The CDR3 is 18 amino acids. V trimming: 4 bases; J trimming: 4 bases; junction bases outside the gene matches: 9. The CDR3 DNA follows: TGTGCCAGCAGCCGCAGGACTAGCGGGGGGGCCACCGCAGATACGCAGTATTTT. Its translation is CASSRRTSGGATADTQYF.

The chain employs TRBV5-4 and TRBJ2-7, with D possibly being TRBD1 (6 bases). In germline, CDR1 is SGHNT, CDR2 YYREEE (reference sequence). V lost 4 bases and J 7 bases, leaving 15 bases between the germline ends. This CDR3 has 13 amino acids. The CDR3 protein is CASSRDTLGEQYV. DNA for the CDR3: TGTGCCAGCAGCCGGGACACGCTAGGGGAGCAGTACGTC.

The rearrangement links TRBV12-3 or TRBV12-4 to TRBJ2-3; D gene uncertain. The V and J ends lost 3 bases and 4 bases respectively, with 2 bases between them. The CDR3 length is 11 residues. This CDR3 is CASSFSDTQYF. The CDR3 bases are TGTGCCAGCAGTTTCTCAGATACGCAGTATTTT.

The V and J genes are TRBV11-2 and TRBJ2-7; TRBD1 matches 10 bases. Losses at the gene ends were 3 bases for V and 2 bases for J; bases not matched to a gene: 1. Germline V CDR1 and CDR2: SGHAT, FQNNGV. There are 14 residues in the CDR3. This chain's CDR3 is CASSFGTGAYEQYF. The CDR3 coding sequence is TGTGCCAGCAGCTTCGGGACAGGGGCCTACGAGCAGTACTTC.

The V gene is TRBV19, the J gene TRBJ1-6; TRBD1 agrees at 7 bases. Losses at the gene ends were 4 bases for V and 5 bases for J; bases not matched to a gene: 2. The CDR3 spans 14 residues. Germline V gene sequence: CDR1 LNHDA, CDR2 SQIVND (reference sequence). The chain's CDR3 is CASSTGGNNSPLHF. DNA for the CDR3: TGTGCCAGTAGTACAGGGGGAAATAATTCACCCCTCCACTTT.

This clone was observed a handful of times. The chain carries TRBV29-1 and TRBJ2-1; no clear D gene. This CDR3 comprises 15 residues. V was trimmed by 0 bases and J by 2 bases, leaving 11 bases between them. The germline CDR1 and CDR2 sequences are SQVTM and ANQGSEA. The chain's CDR3 is CSVEDQVTAYNEQFF. DNA of the CDR3: TGCAGCGTTGAAGATCAGGTCACGGCCTACAATGAGCAGTTCTTC.

This chain connects TRBV6-2 or TRBV6-3 to TRBJ1-3; no clear D gene. CDR3 size: 14 residues. The germline gives CDR1 MNHEY, CDR2 SVGEGT. V lost 6 bases and J lost 5, with 14 bases in between. The CDR3 DNA sequence: TGTGCCAGCAGCCAACCCGGGAGCCGAAACACCATATATTTT. It specifies CASSQPGSRNTIYF.

This clone was seen more than once but under ten times. The chain employs TRBV5-1 and TRBJ1-1; D gene ambiguous. This CDR3 region has 15 residues. V was cut by 0 bases and J by 1 base, with 10 bases left in between. CDR1 and CDR2 from the germline V gene are SGHRS and YFSETQ. The CDR3 DNA sequence: TGCGCCAGCAGCTTGGTGGGCGCAGGGAACACTGAAGCTTTCTTT. Residues: CASSLVGAGNTEAFF.

The V call is TRBV7-9, the J call TRBJ1-2; TRBD1 might be the D (5 bases). CDR1 and CDR2 (germline): SEHNR, FQNEAQ (reference sequence). Trimming cost V 2 bases and J 4 bases, with 14 bases left between them. The CDR3 length is 15 residues. Here the CDR3 DNA reads TGTGCCAGCAGCTTACTGGACACCGGAATCTATGGCTACACCTTC. Its protein is CASSLLDTGIYGYTF.

This clone was picked up one time. This chain links TRBV6-5 with TRBJ1-1; no definite D call. CDR1 is MNHEY, CDR2 SVGAGI, per germline. The CDR3 covers 13 residues. V lost 5 bases and J lost 0, with 7 bases in between. The CDR3 region has the DNA TGTGCCAGCAGTCAACAGATGAACACTGAAGCTTTCTTT. It codes for CASSQQMNTEAFF.

Regarding this clone: Within the sample, other DNA sequences also encode this same CDR3. The chain uses TRBV5-1 and TRBJ1-5; no clear D gene. CDR1 is SGHRS and CDR2 is YFSETQ in the germline V gene. This CDR3 is built from 13 residues. V lost 0 bases, J lost 4 bases, and 5 bases lay in between. The CDR3, as DNA: TGCGCCAGCAGCTTGGTCGGGAATCAGCCCCAGCATTTT. It specifies CASSLVGNQPQHF.

The chain links TRBV19 to TRBJ2-1; unclear D gene. Germline values: CDR1 LNHDA, CDR2 SQIVND (reference sequence). This CDR3 spans 13 amino acids. V was trimmed by 6 bases and J by 1 base, leaving 7 bases between them. CDR3 sequence: CASSDKSYNEQFF. In DNA, the CDR3 is TGTGCCAGTAGCGACAAATCCTACAATGAGCAGTTCTTC. Variable domain in full (rest from reference TRBV19 and TRBJ2-1): DGGITQSPKYLFRKEGQNVTLSCEQNLNHDAMYWYRQDPGQGLRLIYYSQIVNDFQKGDIAEGYSVSREKKESFPLTVTSAQKNPTAFYLCASSDKSYNEQFFGPGTRLTVL.

This clone was picked up one time. This chain links TRBV6-5 with TRBJ1-2; D gene uncertain. The germline V and J ends were trimmed by 8 bases and 4 bases, with 20 bases remaining between them. The CDR3 spans 15 residues. Germline lookup yields CDR1 MNHEY and CDR2 SVGAGI. The chain's CDR3 is CASLARNSPTYGYTF. CDR3 nucleotide sequence: TGTGCCAGCTTAGCAAGGAACTCCCCCACCTATGGCTACACCTTC.

The table lists this clone with a few counts. This chain links TRBV6-5 with TRBJ2-2; TRBD1 agrees at 9 bases. This CDR3 is built from 14 residues. The junction had 5 bases not matched to a gene; V was cut back by 8 bases and J by 4 bases. Germline CDR1 is MNHEY and CDR2 is SVGAGI. The CDR3 is CASQGQGSTGELFF. The CDR3 DNA reads TGTGCCAGCCAAGGACAGGGGAGCACCGGGGAGCTGTTTTTT.

The V gene is TRBV11-2, the J gene TRBJ2-7; D may be TRBD2 (6 bases). Germline CDR1 SGHAT, CDR2 FQNNGV. CDR3 length: 13 amino acids. Trimming stripped 5 bases from V and 6 bases from J, with 14 bases between. The CDR3 spells CASSLLRLGEQYV. The CDR3 nucleotides read TGTGCCAGCAGCCTTCTTCGACTAGGCGAGCAGTACGTC.

This clone was picked up one time. The gene calls are TRBV19 and TRBJ2-1; 8 bases line up with TRBD2. The germline V gene encodes CDR1 LNHDA and CDR2 SQIVND (reference sequence). The CDR3 runs to 16 residues. J was trimmed by 4 bases and V by 6 bases; bases with no gene match: 11. The CDR3 region has the DNA TGTGCCAGTAGCCCACGGGGGGGGACGGTATACAATGAGCAGTTCTTC. Encoded protein: CASSPRGGTVYNEQFF.

The chain uses TRBV18 and TRBJ1-1; perhaps TRBD1 as D (5 bases). Germline loops: CDR1 KGHSH, CDR2 LQKENI. The V gene lost 0 bases and the J gene lost 4 bases, with 12 bases spanning the gap. The CDR3 is 15 residues long. The CDR3 sequence: CASSPPGGGSTEAFF. For the CDR3, the DNA is TGTGCCAGCTCACCACCGGGGGGAGGTAGCACTGAAGCTTTCTTT.

The rearrangement links TRBV6-2 or TRBV6-3 to TRBJ2-1, with 9 bases matching TRBD1. The V and J ends lost 4 bases and 7 bases, in that order; junction bases with no gene match: 8. The CDR3 is made up of 15 amino acids. Looked up from germline, CDR1 is MNHEY and CDR2 is SVGEGT. DNA of the CDR3: TGTGCCAGCAGTTCGACCGGGACAGGGCTGAATGAGCAGTTCTTC. This encodes CASSSTGTGLNEQFF.

The CDR3 DNA is TGTGCCAGCGGGAGGTCACGTTACAATGAGCAGTTCTTC. As protein: CASGRSRYNEQFF. The rearrangement joins TRBV19 to TRBJ2-1; 7 bases fit TRBD2. This CDR3 comprises 13 residues. The germline gives CDR1 LNHDA, CDR2 SQIVND (reference sequence). Germline trimming cut 9 bases from V and 4 bases from J; bases unmatched to any gene: 6.

The V and J genes are TRBV11-3 and TRBJ1-6; no firm D call. With 4 bases removed from V and 7 bases from J, the gap between germline ends came to 11 bases. This CDR3 is built from 14 residues. Germline CDR1 and CDR2: SGHNT and YENEEA. In DNA form, the CDR3 reads TGTGCCAGCAGCTCCGGGGTATACAATTCACCCCTCCACTTT. Protein: CASSSGVYNSPLHF.

The chain is built from TRBV6-4 and TRBJ1-2; D is perhaps TRBD1 (5 bases). The germline CDR1 and CDR2 sequences are MRHNA and SNTAGT. The CDR3 sequence is 15 residues long. Trimming left V 10 bases short and J 8 bases short, with 26 bases between. The DNA of the CDR3 is TGTGCCACTCACGCCCAAGAGGAGACAGTCTACGGCTACACCTTC. It yields the protein CATHAQEETVYGYTF.